This T cell receptor beta chain was found in a study of T cells in localized non-small cell lung cancer. In regard to this clone: As yet, its antigen is unknown.

Profiling relied on immunoSEQ multiplex PCR, and the TCRdb table lists in-frame clones only, not all of them. The sample lists roughly 1,500 clones, 19% occurring once. Trimming took off 1 base at V and 6 bases at J, with 10 bases between the two ends. Germline CDR1 SGHDN, CDR2 FVKESK. This CDR3 is built from 14 residues. Study results and caveats: Uninvolved adjacent lung showed higher T cell clonality than tumor. Sequencing was limited to one tumor region, leaving the possibility of heterogeneity open.

This TCR came from a woman aged 40-69 years with stage I lung adenocarcinoma. Material: lung tumor tissue, obtained before any cancer treatment. The V call is TRBV14, the J call TRBJ2-1; no firm D call. The CDR3 loop is CASSQAVGSNEQFF. CDR3 coding DNA: TGTGCCAGCAGCCAAGCGGTGGGATCCAATGAGCAGTTCTTC.